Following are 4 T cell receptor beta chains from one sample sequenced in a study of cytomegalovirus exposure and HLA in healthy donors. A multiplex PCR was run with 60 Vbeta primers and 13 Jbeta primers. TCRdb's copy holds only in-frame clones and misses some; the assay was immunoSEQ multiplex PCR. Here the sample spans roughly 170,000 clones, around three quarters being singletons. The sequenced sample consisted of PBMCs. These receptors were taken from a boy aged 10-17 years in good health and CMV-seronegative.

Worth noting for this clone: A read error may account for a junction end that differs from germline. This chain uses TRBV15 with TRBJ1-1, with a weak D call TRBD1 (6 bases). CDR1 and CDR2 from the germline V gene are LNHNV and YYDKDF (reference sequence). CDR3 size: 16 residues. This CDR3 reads CTTSRDWTALNTEAFF. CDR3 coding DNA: TGTACCACCAGCAGAGACTGGACAGCTTTGAACACTGAAGCTTTCTTT.

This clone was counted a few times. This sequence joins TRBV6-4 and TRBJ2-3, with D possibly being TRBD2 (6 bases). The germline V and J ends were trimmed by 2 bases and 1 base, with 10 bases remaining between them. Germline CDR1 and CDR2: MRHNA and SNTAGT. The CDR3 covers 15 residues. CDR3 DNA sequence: TGTGCCAGCAGTGACAGCTCTAGCGGCACAGATACGCAGTATTTT. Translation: CASSDSSSGTDTQYF.

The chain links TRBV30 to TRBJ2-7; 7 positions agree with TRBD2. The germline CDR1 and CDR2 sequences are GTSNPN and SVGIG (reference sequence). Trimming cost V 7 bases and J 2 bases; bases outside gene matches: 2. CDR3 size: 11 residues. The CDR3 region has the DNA TGTGCCTTTAGCGGGCCCTACGAGCAGTACTTC. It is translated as CAFSGPYEQYF.

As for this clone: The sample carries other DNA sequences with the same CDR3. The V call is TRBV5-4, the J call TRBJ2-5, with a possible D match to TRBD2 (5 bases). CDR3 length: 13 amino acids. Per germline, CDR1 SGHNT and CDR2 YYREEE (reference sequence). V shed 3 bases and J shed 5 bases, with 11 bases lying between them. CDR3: CASSSPGFETQYF. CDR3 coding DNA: TGTGCCAGCAGCTCCCCGGGGTTTGAGACCCAGTACTTC.